Here is one TCR beta chain with its context. Its specificity is not known. This record belongs to a study of shared clonotypes between healthy human individuals. Produced via immunoSEQ multiplex PCR; TCRdb's table is partial and in-frame only. Of 2 million to 2.5 million clones detected, roughly 92% appear once; the ten largest clones hold 0.37%. Study conclusions and caveats: Relative to memory subsets, naive subsets generally showed larger estimated richness. The study found lower generation probabilities in non-shared clonotypes than in those shared by all four donors.

Germline values: CDR1 SGHRS, CDR2 YFSETQ. Trimming left V 4 bases short and J 0 bases short, with 8 bases between. The CDR3 contains 14 residues. Material: naive CD4+ T cells from PBMCs. This sample's subset: CD45RA+ positively selected. This clonotype was obtained from a man between 18 and 35 years old in good health. Some clones in this sample may be carry-over from other donors' samples. The J gene is TRBJ2-1, the V gene TRBV5-1, with a tentative D call TRBD2 (6 bases). The CDR3 is CASSRGSSYNEQFF. For the CDR3, the DNA is TGCGCCAGCAGCCGGGGGAGCTCCTACAATGAGCAGTTCTTC.